This TCR beta chain is from a study of cytomegalovirus exposure and HLA in healthy donors. Study results and limitations: The authors enumerated some 170 TCR beta chains as linked to cytomegalovirus. Certain sequence variants were highly shared and formed a cluster, and this cluster was likely a sequencing artifact. Later analysis associated a missense DCLRE1C variant with TCR beta V- and J-gene trimming. With DRB1 most and HLA-C fewest, TCR association rates differed between HLA loci in a later analysis.

After removal of 0 bases from V and 4 bases from J, the junction contained 10 bases not matched to a gene. The CDR3 sequence is 19 residues long. The germline V gene encodes CDR1 SGDLS and CDR2 YYNGEE. Primers: 60 Vbeta forward and 13 Jbeta reverse. Profiled with immunoSEQ multiplex PCR; TCRdb holds only in-frame clones, not every one. The sample gives about 120,000 clones, 74% of which show up once; approximately 2% is in the top ten. Turning to this clone: Its matching antigen is unknown.

This TCR was recovered from a human donor in good health. The sequenced material came from PBMCs. The rearrangement uses TRBV9 and TRBJ2-5; 15 bases fit TRBD2. In DNA, the CDR3 is TGTGCCAGCAGCGTAGCTACTCGGACTAGCGGGGGGGAAGGAGAGACCCAGTACTTC. Its translation is CASSVATRTSGGEGETQYF. Using reference TRBV9 and TRBJ2-5 for the parts outside the CDR3, the full variable domain is DSGVTQTPKHLITATGQRVTLRCSPRSGDLSVYWYQQSLDQGLQFLIQYYNGEERAKGNILERFSAQQFPDLHSELNLSSLELGDSALYFCASSVATRTSGGEGETQYFGPGTRLLVL.